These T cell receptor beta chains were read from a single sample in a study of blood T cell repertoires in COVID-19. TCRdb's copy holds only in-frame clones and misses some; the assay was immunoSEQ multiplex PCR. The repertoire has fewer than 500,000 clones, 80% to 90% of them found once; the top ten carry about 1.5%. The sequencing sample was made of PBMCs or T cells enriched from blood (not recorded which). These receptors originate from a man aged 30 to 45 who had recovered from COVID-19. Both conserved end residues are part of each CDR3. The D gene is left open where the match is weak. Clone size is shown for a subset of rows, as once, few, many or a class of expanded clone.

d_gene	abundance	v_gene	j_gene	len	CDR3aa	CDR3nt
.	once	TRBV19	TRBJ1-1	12	CASRLGNTEAFF	TGTGCCAGTAGGCTAGGGAACACTGAAGCTTTCTTT
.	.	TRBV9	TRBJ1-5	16	CASSPGGRAGNQPQHF	TGTGCCAGCAGCCCCGGTGGCAGGGCGGGCAATCAGCCCCAGCATTTT
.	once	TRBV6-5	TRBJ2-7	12	CASREGHYEQYF	TGTGCCAGCAGGGAGGGTCACTACGAGCAGTACTTC
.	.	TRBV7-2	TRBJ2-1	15	CASSLAQGNSNEQFF	TGTGCCAGCAGCTTAGCGCAGGGGAATTCCAATGAGCAGTTCTTC
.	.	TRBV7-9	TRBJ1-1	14	CASSLADRHTEAFF	TGTGCCAGCAGCTTAGCGGACAGACACACTGAAGCTTTCTTT
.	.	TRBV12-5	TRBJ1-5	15	CASGHGGYSNQPQHF	TGTGCTAGTGGTCACGGGGGATATAGCAATCAGCCCCAGCATTTT
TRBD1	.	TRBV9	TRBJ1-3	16	CASSSGGLKTGNTIYF	TGTGCCAGCAGCTCAGGGGGACTTAAAACGGGAAACACCATATATTTT
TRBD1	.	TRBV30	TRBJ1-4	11	CAWSVQGQSFF	TGTGCCTGGAGTGTGCAGGGACAGAGTTTTTTT
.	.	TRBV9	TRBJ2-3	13	CASSATRADTQYF	TGTGCCAGCAGCGCTACTAGAGCAGATACGCAGTATTTT
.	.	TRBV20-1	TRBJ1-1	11	CSAFDSPEAFF	TGCAGTGCCTTTGACAGCCCCGAAGCTTTCTTT
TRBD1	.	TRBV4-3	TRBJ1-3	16	CASSRLQGATGNTIYF	TGCGCCAGCAGCCGTCTACAGGGGGCAACTGGAAACACCATATATTTT
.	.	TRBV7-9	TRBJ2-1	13	CAREGRGKNEQFF	TGTGCCAGGGAGGGAAGGGGCAAAAATGAGCAGTTCTTC
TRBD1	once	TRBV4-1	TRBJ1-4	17	CASSQAGAGTGVEKLFF	TGCGCCAGCAGCCAAGCGGGAGCCGGGACAGGGGTTGAAAAACTGTTTTTT
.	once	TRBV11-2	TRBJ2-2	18	CASSLEGAWGGPTGELFF	TGTGCCAGCAGCTTAGAGGGGGCTTGGGGCGGCCCCACCGGGGAGCTGTTTTTT
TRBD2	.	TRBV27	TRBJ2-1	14	CASSQIAGDNEQFF	TGTGCCAGCAGTCAAATAGCGGGGGACAATGAGCAGTTCTTC
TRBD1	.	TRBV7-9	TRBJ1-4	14	CASTVSGGHEKLFF	TGTGCCAGCACCGTTTCAGGGGGCCATGAAAAACTGTTTTTT
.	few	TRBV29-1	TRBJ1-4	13	CSVGGSLNEKLFF	TGCAGCGTTGGGGGCAGTCTTAATGAAAAACTGTTTTTT
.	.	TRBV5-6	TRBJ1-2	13	CASRVTVNYGYTF	TGTGCCAGCAGGGTGACAGTCAACTATGGCTACACCTTC
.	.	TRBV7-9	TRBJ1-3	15	CASSDDRSSGNTIYF	TGTGCCAGCAGCGACGACAGGAGCTCTGGAAACACCATATATTTT
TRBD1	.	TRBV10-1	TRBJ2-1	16	CASSELRDRGLDEQFF	TGCGCCAGCAGTGAGCTCCGGGACAGGGGATTAGATGAGCAGTTCTTC
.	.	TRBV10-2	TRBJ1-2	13	CASSESRVGGYTF	TGCGCCAGCAGTGAATCCAGGGTAGGTGGCTACACCTTC
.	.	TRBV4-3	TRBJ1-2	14	CASSQEKGNYGYTF	TGCGCCAGCAGCCAAGAGAAGGGGAACTATGGCTACACCTTC
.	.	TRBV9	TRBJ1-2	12	CASSVVGVGYTF	TGTGCCAGCAGCGTAGTCGGGGTTGGCTACACCTTC
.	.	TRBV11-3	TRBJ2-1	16	CASSEAYLGSYNEQFF	TGTGCCAGCAGCGAGGCCTACCTAGGCTCCTACAATGAGCAGTTCTTC
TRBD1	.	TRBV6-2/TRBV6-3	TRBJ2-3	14	CASSSWDSDYTQYF	TGTGCCAGCAGTTCTTGGGACAGTGACTATACGCAGTATTTT
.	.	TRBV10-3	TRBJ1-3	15	CAITPTGLSGNTIYF	TGTGCCATCACCCCGACGGGACTCTCTGGAAACACCATATATTTT
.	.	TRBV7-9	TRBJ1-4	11	CASDRNERLFF	TGTGCCAGCGACAGGAATGAAAGACTGTTTTTT
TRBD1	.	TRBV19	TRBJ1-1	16	CASSFLQGVLGTEAFF	TGTGCCAGTAGTTTCCTACAGGGGGTCCTAGGCACTGAAGCTTTCTTT
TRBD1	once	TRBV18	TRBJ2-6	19	CASSPNSGQGALGANVLTF	TGTGCCAGCTCACCGAACTCGGGACAGGGCGCGCTGGGGGCCAACGTCCTGACTTTC
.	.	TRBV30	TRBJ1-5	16	CAWSVRGGRDNQPQHF	TGTGCCTGGAGTGTACGGGGGGGGAGGGATAATCAGCCCCAGCATTTT
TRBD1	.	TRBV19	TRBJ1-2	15	CASSSTGGSGYGYTF	TGTGCCAGTAGTTCAACAGGGGGCTCGGGCTATGGCTACACCTTC
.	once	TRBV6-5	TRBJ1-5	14	CASLLELTDQPQHF	TGTGCCAGCCTTCTTGAATTAACGGATCAGCCCCAGCATTTT
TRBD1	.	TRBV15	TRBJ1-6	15	CATSRTGGWGSPLHF	TGTGCCACCAGCAGGACAGGGGGCTGGGGTTCACCCCTCCACTTT
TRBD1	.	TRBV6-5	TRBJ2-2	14	CAARGQRNTGELFF	TGTGCCGCGAGGGGGCAAAGGAACACCGGGGAGCTGTTTTTT
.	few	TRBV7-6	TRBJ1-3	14	CASSLGGSGNTIYF	TGTGCCAGCAGCTTAGGAGGGTCTGGAAACACCATATATTTT
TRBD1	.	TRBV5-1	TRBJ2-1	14	CASSFRGRFDEQFF	TGCGCCAGCAGCTTCAGGGGGCGCTTCGATGAGCAGTTCTTC
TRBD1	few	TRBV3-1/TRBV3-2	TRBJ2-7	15	CASSHRDRGTYEQYF	TGTGCCAGCAGCCACCGGGACAGGGGGACCTACGAGCAGTACTTC
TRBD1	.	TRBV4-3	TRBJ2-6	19	CASSRTMGQLRSGANVLTF	TGCGCCAGCAGCCGTACGATGGGACAGTTACGCTCTGGGGCCAACGTCCTGACTTTC
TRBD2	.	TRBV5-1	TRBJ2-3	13	CASLSGGSDTQYF	TGCGCCTCCCTCAGCGGGGGGAGTGATACGCAGTATTTT
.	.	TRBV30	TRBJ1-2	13	CAWSVQGFYGYTF	TGTGCCTGGAGCGTACAGGGATTCTATGGCTACACCTTC
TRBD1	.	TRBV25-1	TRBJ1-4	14	CASSSTGGVEKLFF	TGTGCCAGCAGTTCGACAGGGGGCGTTGAAAAACTGTTTTTT
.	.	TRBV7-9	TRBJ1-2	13	CASSSREVYGYTF	TGTGCCAGCAGCTCCAGGGAGGTCTATGGCTACACCTTC
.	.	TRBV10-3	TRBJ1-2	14	CAISETGGNYGYTF	TGTGCCATCAGTGAGACGGGGGGGAACTATGGCTACACCTTC
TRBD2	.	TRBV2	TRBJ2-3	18	CASTRSWRGGSSTDTQYF	TGTGCCAGCACCCGAAGTTGGCGGGGGGGTTCTAGCACAGATACGCAGTATTTT
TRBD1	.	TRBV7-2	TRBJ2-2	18	CASSQTGAMTKNTGELFF	TGTGCCAGCAGCCAGACAGGGGCGATGACCAAAAACACCGGGGAGCTGTTTTTT
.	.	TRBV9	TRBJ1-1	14	CASSLEGLNTEAFF	TGTGCCAGCAGCCTGGAGGGATTAAACACTGAAGCTTTCTTT
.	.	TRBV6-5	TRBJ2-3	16	CASSFEGGRGTDTQYF	TGTGCCAGCAGTTTTGAAGGAGGGAGAGGCACAGATACGCAGTATTTT
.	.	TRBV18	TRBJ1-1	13	CASSPSSTTEAFF	TGTGCCAGCTCACCCTCGTCGACAACTGAAGCTTTCTTT